The clone carrying this T cell receptor beta chain was observed a few times. This record belongs to a study of T-cell memory formation after mild COVID-19. Study details: Largely donor-specific TCR clusters were found.

Germline V gene data show CDR1 as SGHTA and CDR2 as FQGNSA. The CDR3 length is 16 residues. V lost 5 bases and J lost 3; bases outside the gene matches: 8. In TCRdb, the 5' RACE reads were re-called with MiXCR into one record per CDR3 protein. Altogether fewer than 450,000 distinct CDR3 sequences are present, 20% to 25% being singletons, with the ten largest covering around 13%. The sequence was obtained from an adult woman who had mild COVID-19 (a few samples of this study predate the infection). Cell type and time point are not known. The sequenced sample consisted of PBMCs or a T cell subset sorted from them (not recorded which). J is TRBJ1-5 and V is TRBV7-2; 9 bases map to TRBD1. The CDR3 bases are TGTGCCAGCAGCCCGGGGACAGGGAGTCTCAATCAGCCCCAGCATTTT. This encodes CASSPGTGSLNQPQHF. Complete variable domain (other parts from reference TRBV7-2 and TRBJ1-5): GAGVSQSPSNKVTEKGKDVELRCDPISGHTALYWYRQSLGQGLEFLIYFQGNSAPDKSGLPSDRFSAERTGGSVSTLTIQRTQQEDSAVYLCASSPGTGSLNQPQHFGDGTRLSIL.